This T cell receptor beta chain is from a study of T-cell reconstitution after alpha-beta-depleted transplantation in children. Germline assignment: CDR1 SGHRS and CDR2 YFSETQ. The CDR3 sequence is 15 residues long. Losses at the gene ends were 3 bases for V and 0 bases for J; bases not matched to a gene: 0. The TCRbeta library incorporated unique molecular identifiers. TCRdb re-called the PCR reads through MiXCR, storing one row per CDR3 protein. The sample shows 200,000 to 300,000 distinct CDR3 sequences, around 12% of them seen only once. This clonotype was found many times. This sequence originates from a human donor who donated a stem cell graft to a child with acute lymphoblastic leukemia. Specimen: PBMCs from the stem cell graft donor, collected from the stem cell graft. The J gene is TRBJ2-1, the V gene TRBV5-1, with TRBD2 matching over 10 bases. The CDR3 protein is CASSSSGSSYNEQFF. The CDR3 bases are TGCGCCAGCAGCTCTAGCGGGAGCTCCTACAATGAGCAGTTCTTC.